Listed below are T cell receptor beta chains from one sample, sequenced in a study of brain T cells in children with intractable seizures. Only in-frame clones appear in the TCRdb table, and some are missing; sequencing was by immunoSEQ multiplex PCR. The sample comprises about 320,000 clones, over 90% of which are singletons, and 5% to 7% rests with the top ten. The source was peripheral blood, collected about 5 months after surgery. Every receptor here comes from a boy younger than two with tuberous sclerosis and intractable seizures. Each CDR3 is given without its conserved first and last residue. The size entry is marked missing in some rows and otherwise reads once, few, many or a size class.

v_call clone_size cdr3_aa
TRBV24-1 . ATSDRTSGSGGDTQY
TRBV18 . ASSNPYVDKYSNQPQH
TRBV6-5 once ASSYLDSGDTQY
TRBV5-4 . ASSFREGTDTQY
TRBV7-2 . ASSLWGINYGYT
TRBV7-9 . ASSFRGNYGYT
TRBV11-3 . ASSFAGSSYNEQF
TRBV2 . ASSEAFGVPQRSLYEQY
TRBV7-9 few ASSSGSRNTIY
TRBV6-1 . ASSEAGGAWEKLF
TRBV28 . ASSPRYRGNQPQH
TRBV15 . ATSRTSGLSYEQY
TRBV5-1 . ASSRVNSLNTEAF
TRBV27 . ASSLSGNQPQH
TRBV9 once ASTSGGMNTEAF
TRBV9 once ASSGTSGGNREQF
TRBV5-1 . ASSLRAGGTEAF
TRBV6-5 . ASSRQGQAGNTIY
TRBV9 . ASSAGQGNWDYT
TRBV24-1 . ATSDPLRATGELF
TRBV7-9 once ASSSLADSSYNEQF
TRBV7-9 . ASSLDRGDTQY
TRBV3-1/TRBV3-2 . ASSLAGGQYEQY
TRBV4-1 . ASSLGQGSLYGYT
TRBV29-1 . SVGVRTTVYEQY
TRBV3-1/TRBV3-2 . ASSPSGGPQY
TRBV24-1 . ATSDPRGGTDEQY
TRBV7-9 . ASDYEQF
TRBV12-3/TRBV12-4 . ASASGGNNEQF
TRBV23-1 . ANPHSAGTGELF
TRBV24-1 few ATSEGPPVWPQH
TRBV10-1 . ASNKSGGGGELF
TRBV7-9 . ASSLDGTAYPYGYT
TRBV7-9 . ASSLPSGSSYNEQF
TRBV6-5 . ASSKESQVNTEAF
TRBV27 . ASSSATRGDYGYT
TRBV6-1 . ASSEAAGRGETQY
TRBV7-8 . ASSQQRGPSYEQY
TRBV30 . AWSGLAGGTNTGELF